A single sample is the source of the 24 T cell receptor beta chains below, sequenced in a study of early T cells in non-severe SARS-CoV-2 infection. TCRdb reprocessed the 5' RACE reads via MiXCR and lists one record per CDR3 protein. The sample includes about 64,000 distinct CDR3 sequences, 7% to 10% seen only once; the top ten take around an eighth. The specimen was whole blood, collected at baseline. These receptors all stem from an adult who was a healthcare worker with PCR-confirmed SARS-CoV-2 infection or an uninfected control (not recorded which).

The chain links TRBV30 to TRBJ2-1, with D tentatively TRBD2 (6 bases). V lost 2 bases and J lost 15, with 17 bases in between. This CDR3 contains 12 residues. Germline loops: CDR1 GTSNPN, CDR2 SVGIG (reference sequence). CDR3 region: CAWSFGGSRWFF. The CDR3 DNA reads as TGTGCCTGGAGTTTTGGGGGGAGTAGGTGGTTCTTC.

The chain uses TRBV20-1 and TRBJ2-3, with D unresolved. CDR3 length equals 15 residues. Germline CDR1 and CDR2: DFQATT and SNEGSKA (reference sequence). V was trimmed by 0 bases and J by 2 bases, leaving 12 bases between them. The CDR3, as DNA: TGCAGTGCTAGAGATACTCTCACGATCACAGATACGCAGTATTTT. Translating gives CSARDTLTITDTQYF.

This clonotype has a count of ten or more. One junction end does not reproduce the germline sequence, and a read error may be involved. CDR3 DNA sequence: TGTGCTAGCAGCGATCCTGGGACCAACAATGAGCAGTTCTTC. Protein product: CASSDPGTNNEQFF. The chain carries TRBV7-7 and TRBJ2-1; the D call may be TRBD1 or TRBD2 (5 bases each). This CDR3 comprises 14 residues. Germline CDR1 SSHAT, CDR2 FNYEAQ (reference sequence).

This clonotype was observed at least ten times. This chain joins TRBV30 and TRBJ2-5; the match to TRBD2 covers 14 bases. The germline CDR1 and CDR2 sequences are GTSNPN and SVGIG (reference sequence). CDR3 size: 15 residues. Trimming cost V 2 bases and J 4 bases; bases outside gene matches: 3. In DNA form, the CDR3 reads TGTGCCTGGAGTATGGGACTAGCGGGAGCAGAGACCCAGTACTTC. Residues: CAWSMGLAGAETQYF.

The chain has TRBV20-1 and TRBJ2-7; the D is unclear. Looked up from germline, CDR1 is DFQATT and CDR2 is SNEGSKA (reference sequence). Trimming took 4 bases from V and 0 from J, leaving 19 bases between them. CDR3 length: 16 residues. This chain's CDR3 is CSATPARRSSSYEQYF. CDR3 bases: TGCAGTGCTACCCCCGCGCGCCGGTCCAGCTCCTACGAGCAGTACTTC.

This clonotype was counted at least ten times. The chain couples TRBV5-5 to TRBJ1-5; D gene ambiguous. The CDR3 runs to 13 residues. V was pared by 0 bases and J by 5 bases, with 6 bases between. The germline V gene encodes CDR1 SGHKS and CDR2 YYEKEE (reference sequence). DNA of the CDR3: TGTGCCAGCAGCTTGGCGGTAGATCAGCCCCAGCATTTT. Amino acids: CASSLAVDQPQHF.

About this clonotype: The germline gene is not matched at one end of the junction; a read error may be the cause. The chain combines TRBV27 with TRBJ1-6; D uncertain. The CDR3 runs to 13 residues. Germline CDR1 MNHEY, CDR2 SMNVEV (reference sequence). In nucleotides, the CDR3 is TGTGCCAGCAGTCCCACGGCGAATTCATCCCTCCACTTT. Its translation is CASSPTANSSLHF.

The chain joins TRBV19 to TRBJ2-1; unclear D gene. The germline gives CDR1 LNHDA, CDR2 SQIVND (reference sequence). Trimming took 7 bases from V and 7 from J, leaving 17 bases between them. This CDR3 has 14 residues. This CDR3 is CASTKLAWGNEQFF. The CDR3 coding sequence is TGTGCCAGTACAAAGCTGGCCTGGGGTAATGAGCAGTTCTTC.

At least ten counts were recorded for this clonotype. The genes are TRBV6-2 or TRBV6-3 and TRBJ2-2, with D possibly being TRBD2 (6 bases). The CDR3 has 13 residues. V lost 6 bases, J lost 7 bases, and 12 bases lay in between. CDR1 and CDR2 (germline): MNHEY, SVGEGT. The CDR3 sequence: CASRLATVGELFF. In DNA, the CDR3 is TGTGCCAGCAGACTAGCTACCGTCGGGGAGCTGTTTTTT.

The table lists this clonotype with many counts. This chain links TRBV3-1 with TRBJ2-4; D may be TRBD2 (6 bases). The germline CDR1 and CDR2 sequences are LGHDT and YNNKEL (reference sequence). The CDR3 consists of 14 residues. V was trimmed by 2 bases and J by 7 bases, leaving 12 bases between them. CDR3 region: CASSQPGLGNIQYF. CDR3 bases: TGTGCCAGCAGCCAACCGGGACTCGGGAACATTCAGTACTTC.

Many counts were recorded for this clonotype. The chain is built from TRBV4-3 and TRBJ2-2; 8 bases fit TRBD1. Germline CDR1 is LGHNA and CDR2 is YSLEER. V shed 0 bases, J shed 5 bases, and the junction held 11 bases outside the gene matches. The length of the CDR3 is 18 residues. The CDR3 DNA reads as TGCGCCAGCAGCCAAGAAGTCGCCAGACAGGGGTGGACCGGGGAGCTGTTTTTT. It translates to CASSQEVARQGWTGELFF.

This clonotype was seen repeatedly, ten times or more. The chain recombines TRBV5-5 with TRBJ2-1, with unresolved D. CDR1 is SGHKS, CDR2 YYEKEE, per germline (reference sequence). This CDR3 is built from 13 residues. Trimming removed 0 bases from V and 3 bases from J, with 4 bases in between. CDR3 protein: CASSLEVYNEQFF. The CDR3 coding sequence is TGTGCCAGCAGCTTGGAGGTCTACAATGAGCAGTTCTTC.

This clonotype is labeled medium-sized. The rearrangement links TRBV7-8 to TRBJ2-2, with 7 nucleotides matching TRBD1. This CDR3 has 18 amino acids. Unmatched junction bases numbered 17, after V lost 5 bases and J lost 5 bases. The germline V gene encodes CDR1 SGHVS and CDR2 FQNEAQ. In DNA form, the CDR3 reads TGTGCCAGCAGCAACCCTCGACAGGGAAGTAGTGGAACCGGGGAGCTGTTTTTT. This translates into CASSNPRQGSSGTGELFF.

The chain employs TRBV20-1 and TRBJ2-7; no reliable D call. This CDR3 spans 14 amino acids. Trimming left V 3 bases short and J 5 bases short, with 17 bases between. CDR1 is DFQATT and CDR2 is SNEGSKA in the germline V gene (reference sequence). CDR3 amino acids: CSASGSRPGHEQYF. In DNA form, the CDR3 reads TGCAGTGCTAGCGGAAGCAGACCCGGCCACGAGCAGTACTTC.

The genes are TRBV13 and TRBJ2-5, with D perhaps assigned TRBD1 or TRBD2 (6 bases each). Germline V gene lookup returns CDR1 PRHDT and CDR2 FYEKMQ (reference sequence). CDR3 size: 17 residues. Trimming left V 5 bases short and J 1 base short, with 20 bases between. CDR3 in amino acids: CASSPQGRGRPQETQYF. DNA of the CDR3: TGTGCCAGCAGCCCCCAGGGGCGGGGCCGACCCCAAGAGACCCAGTACTTC.

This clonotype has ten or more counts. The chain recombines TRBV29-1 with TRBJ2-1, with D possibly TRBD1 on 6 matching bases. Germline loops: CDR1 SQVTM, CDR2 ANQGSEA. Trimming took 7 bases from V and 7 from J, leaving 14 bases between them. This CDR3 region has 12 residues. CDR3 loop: CSGDTGTNEQFF. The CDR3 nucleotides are TGCAGCGGGGATACAGGGACGAATGAGCAGTTCTTC.

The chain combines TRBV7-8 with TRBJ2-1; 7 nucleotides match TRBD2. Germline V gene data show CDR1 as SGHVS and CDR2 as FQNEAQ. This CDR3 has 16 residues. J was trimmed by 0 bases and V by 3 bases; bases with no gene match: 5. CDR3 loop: CASSFLAVSSYNEQFF. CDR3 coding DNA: TGTGCCAGCAGCTTTCTAGCGGTTAGCTCCTACAATGAGCAGTTCTTC.

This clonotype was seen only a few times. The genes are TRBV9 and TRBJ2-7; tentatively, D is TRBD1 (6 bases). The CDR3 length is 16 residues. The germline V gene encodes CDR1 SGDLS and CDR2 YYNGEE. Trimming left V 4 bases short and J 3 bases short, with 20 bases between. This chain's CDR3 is CASSPSLRTDYYEQYF. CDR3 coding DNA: TGTGCCAGCAGCCCCTCCCTAAGGACAGACTACTACGAGCAGTACTTC.

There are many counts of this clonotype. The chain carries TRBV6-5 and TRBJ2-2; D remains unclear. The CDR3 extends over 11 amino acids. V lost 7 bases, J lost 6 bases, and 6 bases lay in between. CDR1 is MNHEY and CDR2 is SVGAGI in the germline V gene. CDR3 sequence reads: CASTNAGELFF. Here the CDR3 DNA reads TGTGCCAGCACGAATGCCGGGGAGCTGTTTTTT.

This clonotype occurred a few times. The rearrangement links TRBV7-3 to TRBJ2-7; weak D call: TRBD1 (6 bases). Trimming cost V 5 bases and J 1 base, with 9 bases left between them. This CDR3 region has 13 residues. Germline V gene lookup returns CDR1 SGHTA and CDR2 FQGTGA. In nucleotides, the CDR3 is TGTGCCAGCAGCCGGGACAATTCCTACGAGCAGTACTTC. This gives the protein CASSRDNSYEQYF.

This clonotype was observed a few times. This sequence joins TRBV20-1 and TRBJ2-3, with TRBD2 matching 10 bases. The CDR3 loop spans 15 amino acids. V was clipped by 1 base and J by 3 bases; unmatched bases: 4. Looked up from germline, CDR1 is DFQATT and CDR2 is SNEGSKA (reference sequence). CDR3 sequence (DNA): TGCAGTGCTAGAGCCCCAGCGGGAGGGACAGATACGCAGTATTTT. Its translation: CSARAPAGGTDTQYF.

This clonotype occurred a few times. CDR3 coding DNA: TGTGCCAGCAGTTTTCGGGCTGGGGGTGAGCCCCAGCATTTT. This codes for CASSFRAGGEPQHF. The genes are TRBV12-3 or TRBV12-4 and TRBJ1-5, with a possible D match to TRBD1 (5 bases). Trimming shortened V by 3 bases and J by 8 bases, and 14 bases separated the two germline ends. This CDR3 is built from 14 residues.

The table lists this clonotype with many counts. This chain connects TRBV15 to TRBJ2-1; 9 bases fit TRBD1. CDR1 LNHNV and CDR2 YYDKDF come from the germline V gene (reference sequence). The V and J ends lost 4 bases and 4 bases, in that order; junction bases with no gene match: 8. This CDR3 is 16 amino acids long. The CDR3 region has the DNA TGTGCCACCAGCAAAAAGACAGGGGGGCCGTACAATGAGCAGTTCTTC. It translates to CATSKKTGGPYNEQFF.

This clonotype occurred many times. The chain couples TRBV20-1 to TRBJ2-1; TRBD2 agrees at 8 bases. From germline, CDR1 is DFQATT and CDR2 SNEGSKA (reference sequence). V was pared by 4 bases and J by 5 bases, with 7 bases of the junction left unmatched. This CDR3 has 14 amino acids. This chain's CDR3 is CSANPGLDHNEQFF. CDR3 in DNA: TGCAGTGCTAACCCGGGACTAGACCACAATGAGCAGTTCTTC.